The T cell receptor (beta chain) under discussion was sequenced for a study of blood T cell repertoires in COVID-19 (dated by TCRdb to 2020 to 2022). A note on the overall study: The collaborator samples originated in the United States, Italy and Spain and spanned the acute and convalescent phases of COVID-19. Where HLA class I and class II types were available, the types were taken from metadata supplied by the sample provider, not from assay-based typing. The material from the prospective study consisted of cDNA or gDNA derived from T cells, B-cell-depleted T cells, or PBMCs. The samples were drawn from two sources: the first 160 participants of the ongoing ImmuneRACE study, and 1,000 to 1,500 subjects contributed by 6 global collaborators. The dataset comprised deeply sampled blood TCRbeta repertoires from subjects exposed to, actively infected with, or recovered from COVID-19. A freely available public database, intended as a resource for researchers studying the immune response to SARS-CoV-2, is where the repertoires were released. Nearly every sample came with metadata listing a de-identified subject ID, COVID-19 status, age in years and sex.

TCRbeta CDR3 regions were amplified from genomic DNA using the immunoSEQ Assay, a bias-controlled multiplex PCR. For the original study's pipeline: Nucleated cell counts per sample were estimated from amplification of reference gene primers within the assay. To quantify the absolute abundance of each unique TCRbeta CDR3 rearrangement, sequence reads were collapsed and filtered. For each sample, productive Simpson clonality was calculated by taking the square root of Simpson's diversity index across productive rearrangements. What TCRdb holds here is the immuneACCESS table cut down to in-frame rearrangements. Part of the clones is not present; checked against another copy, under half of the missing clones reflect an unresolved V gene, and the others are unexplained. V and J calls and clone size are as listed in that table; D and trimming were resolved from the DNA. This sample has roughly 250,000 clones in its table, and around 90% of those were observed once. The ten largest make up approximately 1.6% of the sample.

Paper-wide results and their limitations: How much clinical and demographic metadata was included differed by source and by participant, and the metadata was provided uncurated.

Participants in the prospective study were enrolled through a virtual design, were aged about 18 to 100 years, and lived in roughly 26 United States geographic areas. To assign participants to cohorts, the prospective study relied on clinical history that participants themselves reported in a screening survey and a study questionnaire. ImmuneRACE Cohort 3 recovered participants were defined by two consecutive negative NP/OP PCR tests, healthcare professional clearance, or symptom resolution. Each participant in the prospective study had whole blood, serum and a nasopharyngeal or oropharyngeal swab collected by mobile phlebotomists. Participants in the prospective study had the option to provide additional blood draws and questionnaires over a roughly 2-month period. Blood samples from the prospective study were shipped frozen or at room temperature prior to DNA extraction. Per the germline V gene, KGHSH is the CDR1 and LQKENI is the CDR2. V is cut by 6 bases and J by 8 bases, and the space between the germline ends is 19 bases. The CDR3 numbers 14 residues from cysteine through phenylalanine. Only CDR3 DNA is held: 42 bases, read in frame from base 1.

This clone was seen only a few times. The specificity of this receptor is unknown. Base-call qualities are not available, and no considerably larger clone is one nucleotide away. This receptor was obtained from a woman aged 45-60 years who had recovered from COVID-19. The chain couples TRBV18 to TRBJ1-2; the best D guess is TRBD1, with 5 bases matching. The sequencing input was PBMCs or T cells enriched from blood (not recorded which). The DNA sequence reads TGTGCCAGCTCCCCCCTCGGGGGAATGGGCGGCTACACCTTC. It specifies CASSPLGGMGGYTF. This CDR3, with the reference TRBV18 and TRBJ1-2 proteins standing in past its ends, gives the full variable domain NAGVMQNPRHLVRRRGQEARLRCSPMKGHSHVYWYRQLPEEGLKFMVYLQKENIIDESGMPKERFSAEFPKEGPSILRIQQVVRGDSAAYFCASSPLGGMGGYTFGSGTRLTVV.